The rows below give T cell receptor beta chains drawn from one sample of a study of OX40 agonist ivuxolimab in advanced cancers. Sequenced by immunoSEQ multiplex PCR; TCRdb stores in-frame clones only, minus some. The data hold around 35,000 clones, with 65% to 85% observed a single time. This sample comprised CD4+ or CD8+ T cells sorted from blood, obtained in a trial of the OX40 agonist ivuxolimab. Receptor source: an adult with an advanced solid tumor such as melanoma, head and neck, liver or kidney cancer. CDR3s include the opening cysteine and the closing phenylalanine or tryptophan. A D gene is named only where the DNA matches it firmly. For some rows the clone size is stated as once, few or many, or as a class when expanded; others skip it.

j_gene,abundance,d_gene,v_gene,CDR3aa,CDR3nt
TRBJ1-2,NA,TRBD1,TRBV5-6,CASSLEGAPYGYTF,TGTGCCAGCAGCTTGGAGGGGGCCCCCTATGGCTACACCTTC
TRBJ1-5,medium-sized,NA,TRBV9,CASSLNAGPSNQPQHF,TGTGCCAGCAGCCTAAACGCGGGGCCCAGCAATCAGCCCCAGCATTTT
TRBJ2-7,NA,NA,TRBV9,CASSVEGTSSYEQYF,TGTGCCAGCAGCGTAGAGGGGACCTCTAGCTACGAGCAGTACTTC
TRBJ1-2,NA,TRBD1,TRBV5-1,CASSPGTGNYGYTF,TGCGCCAGCAGCCCCGGGACAGGGAATTATGGCTACACCTTC
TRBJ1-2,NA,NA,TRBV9,CASSVAPGPGGYTF,TGTGCCAGCAGCGTAGCCCCGGGACCGGGTGGCTACACCTTC
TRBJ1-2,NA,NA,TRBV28,CASSSPGTWGGYTF,TGTGCCAGCAGTTCGCCCGGGACGTGGGGAGGCTACACCTTC
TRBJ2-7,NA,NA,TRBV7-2,CASSGYCEQYF,TGTGCCAGCAGCGGCTACTGCGAGCAGTACTTC
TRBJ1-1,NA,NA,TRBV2,CASIQPMKQGRDTEAFF,TGTGCCAGCATCCAACCCATGAAACAGGGACGGGACACTGAAGCTTTCTTT
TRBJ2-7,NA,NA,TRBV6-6,CASKRADEREQYF,TGTGCCAGCAAGAGGGCCGATGAACGCGAGCAGTACTTC
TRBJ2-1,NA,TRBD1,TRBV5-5,CASSFGTGATNEQFF,TGTGCCAGCAGCTTCGGGACAGGGGCGACCAATGAGCAGTTCTTC
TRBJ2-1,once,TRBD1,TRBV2,CAKRTGDEQFF,TGTGCCAAAAGGACAGGGGATGAGCAGTTCTTC
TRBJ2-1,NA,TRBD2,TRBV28,CASSLSVRTSGRVQFF,TGTGCCAGCAGTTTATCGGTCCGGACTAGCGGGAGGGTGCAGTTCTTC
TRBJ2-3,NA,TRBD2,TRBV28,CASSSGLAWGEDTQYF,TGTGCCAGCAGTTCCGGACTAGCGTGGGGGGAAGATACGCAGTATTTT
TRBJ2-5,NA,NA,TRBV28,CASSLRLVEVETQYF,TGTGCCAGCAGTTTGAGGTTAGTCGAGGTGGAGACCCAGTACTTC
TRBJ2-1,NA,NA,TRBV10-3,CAISENLATGDNEQFF,TGTGCCATCAGTGAAAACTTGGCGACAGGAGACAATGAGCAGTTCTTC
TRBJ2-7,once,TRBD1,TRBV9,CASSPTDRGVYEQYF,TGTGCCAGCAGCCCAACCGACAGGGGGGTCTACGAGCAGTACTTC
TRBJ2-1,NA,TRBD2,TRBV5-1,CASSLKRTSGSPEQFF,TGCGCCAGCAGCTTGAAACGGACTAGCGGGTCTCCGGAGCAGTTCTTC
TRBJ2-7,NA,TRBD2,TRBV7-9,CASSLSGSRPGEQYF,TGTGCCAGCAGCCTTAGCGGGAGCCGGCCGGGTGAGCAGTACTTC
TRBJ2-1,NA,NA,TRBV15,CATSNNYEQFF,TGTGCCACCAGTAATAACTATGAGCAGTTCTTC
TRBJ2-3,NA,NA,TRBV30,CAWSERGDYFATDTQYF,TGTGCCTGGAGTGAGAGGGGGGACTACTTTGCCACAGATACGCAGTATTTT
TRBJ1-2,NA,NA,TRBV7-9,CASSFGATNYGYTF,TGTGCCAGCAGCTTCGGGGCCACTAACTATGGCTACACCTTC
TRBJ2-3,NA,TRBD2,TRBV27,CASSYGLAGRGTDTQYF,TGTGCCAGCAGTTACGGACTAGCGGGCCGGGGAACAGATACGCAGTATTTT
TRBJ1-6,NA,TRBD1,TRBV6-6,CASSSGQAGNSPLHF,TGTGCCAGCAGTTCAGGACAGGCGGGTAATTCACCCCTCCACTTT
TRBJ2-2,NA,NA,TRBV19,CASSITAANTGELFF,TGTGCCAGTAGTATCACAGCGGCGAACACCGGGGAGCTGTTTTTT
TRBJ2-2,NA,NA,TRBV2,CASSEAGGGGELFF,TGTGCCAGCAGTGAAGCGGGAGGAGGCGGGGAGCTGTTTTTT
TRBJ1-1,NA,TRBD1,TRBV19,CASSITGSGGTEAFF,TGTGCCAGTAGTATAACGGGCTCAGGGGGCACTGAAGCTTTCTTT
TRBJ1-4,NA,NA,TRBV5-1,CASSWADSSNEKLFF,TGCGCCAGCAGCTGGGCGGACAGCTCTAATGAAAAACTGTTTTTT
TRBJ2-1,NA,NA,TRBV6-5,CASSYSLGGSYNEQFF,TGTGCCAGCAGTTACTCGCTGGGCGGATCCTACAATGAGCAGTTCTTC
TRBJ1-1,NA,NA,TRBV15,CATSRDLGRDTEAFF,TGTGCCACCAGCAGAGATCTGGGCAGGGATACTGAAGCTTTCTTT
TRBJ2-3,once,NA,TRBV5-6,CASSLSGMRTDTQYF,TGTGCCAGCAGCTTGTCTGGGATGCGCACAGATACGCAGTATTTT
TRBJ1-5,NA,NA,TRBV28,CASSSLSGGNQPQHF,TGTGCCAGCAGTTCCCTCTCTGGGGGCAATCAGCCCCAGCATTTT
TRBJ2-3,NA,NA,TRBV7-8,CASSLGTGVADTQYF,TGTGCCAGCAGCTTAGGTACGGGAGTGGCAGATACGCAGTATTTT
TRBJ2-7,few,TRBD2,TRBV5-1,CASSFGTSAYEQYF,TGTGCCAGCAGCTTTGGGACTAGCGCCTACGAGCAGTACTTC
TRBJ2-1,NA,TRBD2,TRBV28,CASSLSLAGGDNEQFF,TGTGCCAGCAGTTTATCCCTAGCGGGGGGAGACAATGAGCAGTTCTTC
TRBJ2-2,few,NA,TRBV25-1,CASSGGDDTGELFF,TGTGCCAGCAGTGGAGGGGATGACACCGGGGAGCTGTTTTTT
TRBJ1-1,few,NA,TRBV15,CATSRDLGITEAFF,TGTGCCACCAGCAGAGATTTGGGAATCACTGAAGCTTTCTTT
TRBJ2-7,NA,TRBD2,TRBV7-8,CASSLGLGSGRVRRSYEQYF,TGTGCCAGCAGCTTAGGGTTGGGTAGCGGGAGAGTCAGAAGGTCCTACGAGCAGTACTTC
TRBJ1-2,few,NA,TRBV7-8,CASSLSAGAYGYTF,TGTGCCAGCAGCTTATCGGCAGGCGCCTATGGCTACACCTTC
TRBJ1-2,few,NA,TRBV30,CALNPGTGGGYTF,TGTGCCTTGAACCCCGGGACCGGAGGTGGCTACACCTTC
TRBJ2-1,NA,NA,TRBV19,CASSITSSYNEQFF,TGTGCCAGTAGTATAACGAGCTCCTACAATGAGCAGTTCTTC
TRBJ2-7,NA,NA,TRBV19,CASSISQGPYEQYF,TGTGCCAGTAGTATCTCACAGGGTCCCTACGAGCAGTACTTC